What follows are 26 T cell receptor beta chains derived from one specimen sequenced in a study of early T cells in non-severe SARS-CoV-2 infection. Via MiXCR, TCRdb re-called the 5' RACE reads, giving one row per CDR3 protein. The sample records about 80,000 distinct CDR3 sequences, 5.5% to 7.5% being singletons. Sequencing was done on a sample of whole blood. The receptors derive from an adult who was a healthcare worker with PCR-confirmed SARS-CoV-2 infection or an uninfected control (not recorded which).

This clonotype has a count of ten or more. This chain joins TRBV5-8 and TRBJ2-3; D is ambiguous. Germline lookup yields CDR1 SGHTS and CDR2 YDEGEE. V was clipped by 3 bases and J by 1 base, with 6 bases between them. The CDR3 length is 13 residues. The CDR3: CASSSDGTDTQYF. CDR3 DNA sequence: TGTGCCAGCAGCTCAGACGGCACAGATACGCAGTATTTT.

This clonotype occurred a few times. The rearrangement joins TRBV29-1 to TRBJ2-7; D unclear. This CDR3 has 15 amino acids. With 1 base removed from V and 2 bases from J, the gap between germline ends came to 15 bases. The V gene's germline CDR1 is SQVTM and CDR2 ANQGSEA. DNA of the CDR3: TGCAGCGTTGAAGGGGCAGGCATGGGCACCTACGAGCAGTACTTC. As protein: CSVEGAGMGTYEQYF.

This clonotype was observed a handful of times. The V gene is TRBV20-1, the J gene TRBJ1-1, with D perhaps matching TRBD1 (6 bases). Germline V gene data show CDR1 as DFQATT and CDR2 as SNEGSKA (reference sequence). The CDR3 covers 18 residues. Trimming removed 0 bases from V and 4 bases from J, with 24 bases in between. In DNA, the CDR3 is TGCAGTGCTAGAGATCGGATCAAGGGGGTACGTGGGGGCACTGAAGCTTTCTTT. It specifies CSARDRIKGVRGGTEAFF.

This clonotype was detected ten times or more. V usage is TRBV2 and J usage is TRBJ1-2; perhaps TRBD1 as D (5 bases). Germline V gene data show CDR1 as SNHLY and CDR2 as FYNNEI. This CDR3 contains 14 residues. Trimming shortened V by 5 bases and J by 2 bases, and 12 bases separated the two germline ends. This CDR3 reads CASSQSSGNYGYTF. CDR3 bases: TGTGCCAGCAGTCAAAGTTCAGGGAACTATGGCTACACCTTC.

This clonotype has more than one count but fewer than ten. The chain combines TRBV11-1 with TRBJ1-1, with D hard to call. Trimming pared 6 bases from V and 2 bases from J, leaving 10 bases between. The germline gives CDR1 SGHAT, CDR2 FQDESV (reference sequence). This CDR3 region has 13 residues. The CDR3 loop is CASRTDGNTEAFF. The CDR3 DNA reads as TGTGCCAGCAGAACCGACGGTAACACTGAAGCTTTCTTT.

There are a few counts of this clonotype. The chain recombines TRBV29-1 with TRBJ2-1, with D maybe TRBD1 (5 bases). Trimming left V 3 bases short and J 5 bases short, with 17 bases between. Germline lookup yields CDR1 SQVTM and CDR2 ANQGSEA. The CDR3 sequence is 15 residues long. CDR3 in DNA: TGCAGCGTTGAGGTCCGGCAGGGTGTAAACAATGAGCAGTTCTTC. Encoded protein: CSVEVRQGVNNEQFF.

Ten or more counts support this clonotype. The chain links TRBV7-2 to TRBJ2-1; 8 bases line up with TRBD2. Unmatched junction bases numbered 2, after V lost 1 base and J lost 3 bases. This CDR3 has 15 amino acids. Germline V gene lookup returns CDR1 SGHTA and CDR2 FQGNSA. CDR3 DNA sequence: TGTGCCAGCAGCTTAGAACTAGCGGACTACAATGAGCAGTTCTTC. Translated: CASSLELADYNEQFF.

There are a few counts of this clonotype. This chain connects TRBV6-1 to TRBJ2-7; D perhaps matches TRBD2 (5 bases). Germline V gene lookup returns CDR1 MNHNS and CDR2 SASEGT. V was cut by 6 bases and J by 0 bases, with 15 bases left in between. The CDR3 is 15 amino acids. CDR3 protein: CASRPGEQPSYEQYF. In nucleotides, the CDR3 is TGTGCCAGCAGACCCGGGGAACAGCCCTCCTACGAGCAGTACTTC.

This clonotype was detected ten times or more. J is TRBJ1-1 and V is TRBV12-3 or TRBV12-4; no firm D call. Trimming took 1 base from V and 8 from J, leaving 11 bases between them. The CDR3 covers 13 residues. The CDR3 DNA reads TGTGCCAGCAGTTTAGGCCCCTTCGGCGAAGCTTTCTTT. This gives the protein CASSLGPFGEAFF.

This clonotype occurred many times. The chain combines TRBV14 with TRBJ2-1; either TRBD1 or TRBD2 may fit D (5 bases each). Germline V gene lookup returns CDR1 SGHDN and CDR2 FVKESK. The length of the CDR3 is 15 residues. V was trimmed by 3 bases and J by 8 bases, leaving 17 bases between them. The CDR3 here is CASSQAGTAADEQFF. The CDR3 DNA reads TGTGCCAGCAGCCAGGCCGGGACCGCCGCGGATGAGCAGTTCTTC.

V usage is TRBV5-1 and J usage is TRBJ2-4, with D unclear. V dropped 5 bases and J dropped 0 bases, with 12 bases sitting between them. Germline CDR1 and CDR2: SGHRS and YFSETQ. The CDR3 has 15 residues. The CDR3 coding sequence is TGCGCCAGCAGACTCGCGCAGGCAGCCAAAAACATTCAGTACTTC. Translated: CASRLAQAAKNIQYF.

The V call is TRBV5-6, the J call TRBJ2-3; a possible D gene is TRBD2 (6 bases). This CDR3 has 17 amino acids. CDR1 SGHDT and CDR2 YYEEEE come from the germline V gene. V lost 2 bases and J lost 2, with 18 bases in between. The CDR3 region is CASSLFLGGYLTDTQYF. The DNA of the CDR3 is TGTGCCAGCAGCTTATTTTTGGGGGGTTACCTCACAGATACGCAGTATTTT.

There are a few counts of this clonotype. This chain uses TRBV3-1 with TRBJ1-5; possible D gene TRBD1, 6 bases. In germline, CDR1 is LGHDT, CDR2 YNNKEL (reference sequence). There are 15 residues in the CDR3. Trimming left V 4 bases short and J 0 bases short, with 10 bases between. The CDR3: CASSPTGDSNQPQHF. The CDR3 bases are TGTGCCAGCAGCCCGACAGGAGATAGCAATCAGCCCCAGCATTTT.

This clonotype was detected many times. CDR3 sequence: CSARPQSTYEQYF. The CDR3, as DNA: TGCAGTGCTAGACCCCAGTCCACCTACGAGCAGTACTTC. The V call is TRBV20-1, the J call TRBJ2-7; D is unclear. V dropped 2 bases and J dropped 2 bases, with 10 bases sitting between them. The CDR3 has 13 amino acids. Germline V lookup: CDR1 DFQATT, CDR2 SNEGSKA (reference sequence).

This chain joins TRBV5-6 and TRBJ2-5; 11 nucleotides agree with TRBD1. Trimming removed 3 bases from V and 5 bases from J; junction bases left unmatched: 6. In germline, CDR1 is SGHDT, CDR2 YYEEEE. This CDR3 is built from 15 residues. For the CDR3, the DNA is TGTGCCAGCAGCTCCGGACAGGGGGCAAGGGAGACCCAGTACTTC. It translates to CASSSGQGARETQYF.

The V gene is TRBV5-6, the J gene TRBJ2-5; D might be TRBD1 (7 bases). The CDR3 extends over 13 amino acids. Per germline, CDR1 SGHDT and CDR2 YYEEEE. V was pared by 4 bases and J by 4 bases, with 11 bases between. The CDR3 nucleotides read TGTGCCAGCAGCCCCCAGGGGGGAGAGACCCAGTACTTC. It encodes CASSPQGGETQYF.

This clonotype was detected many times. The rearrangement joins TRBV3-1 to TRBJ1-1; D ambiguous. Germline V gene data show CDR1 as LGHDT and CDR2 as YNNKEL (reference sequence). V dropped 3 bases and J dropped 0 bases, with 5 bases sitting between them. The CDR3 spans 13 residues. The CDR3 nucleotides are TGTGCCAGCAGCCAGCGGCTGAACACTGAAGCTTTCTTT. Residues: CASSQRLNTEAFF.

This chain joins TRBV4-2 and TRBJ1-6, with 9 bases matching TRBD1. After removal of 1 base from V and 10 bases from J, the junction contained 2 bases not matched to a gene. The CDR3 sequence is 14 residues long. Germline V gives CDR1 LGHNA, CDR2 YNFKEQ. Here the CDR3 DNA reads TGTGCCAGCAGCCAAGGACAGGGGGAATCACCCCTCCACTTT. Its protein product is CASSQGQGESPLHF.

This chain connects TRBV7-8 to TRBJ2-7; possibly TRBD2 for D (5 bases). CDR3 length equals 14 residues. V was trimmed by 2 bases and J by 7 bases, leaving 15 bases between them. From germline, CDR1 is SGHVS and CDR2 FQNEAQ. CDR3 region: CASSLNEGVGEQYF. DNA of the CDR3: TGTGCCAGCAGCTTAAATGAGGGAGTGGGGGAGCAGTACTTC.

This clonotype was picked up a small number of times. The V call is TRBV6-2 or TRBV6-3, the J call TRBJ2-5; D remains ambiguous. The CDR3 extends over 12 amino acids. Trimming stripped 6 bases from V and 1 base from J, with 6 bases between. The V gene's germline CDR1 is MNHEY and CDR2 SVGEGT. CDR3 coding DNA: TGTGCCAGCAGCAGTTTCCAAGAGACCCAGTACTTC. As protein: CASSSFQETQYF.

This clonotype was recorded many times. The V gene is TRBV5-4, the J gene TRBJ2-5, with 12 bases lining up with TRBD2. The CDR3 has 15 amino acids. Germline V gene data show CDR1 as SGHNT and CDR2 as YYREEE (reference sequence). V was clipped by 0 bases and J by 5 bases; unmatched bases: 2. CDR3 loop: CASSLGGTSGETQYF. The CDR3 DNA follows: TGTGCCAGCAGCTTGGGGGGGACTAGCGGGGAGACCCAGTACTTC.

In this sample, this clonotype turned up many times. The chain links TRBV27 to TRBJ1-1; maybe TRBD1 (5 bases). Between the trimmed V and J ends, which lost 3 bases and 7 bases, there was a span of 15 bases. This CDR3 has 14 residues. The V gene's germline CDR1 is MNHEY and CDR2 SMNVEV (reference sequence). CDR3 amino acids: CASSFNEGGGEAFF. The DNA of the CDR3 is TGTGCCAGCAGTTTTAACGAAGGCGGGGGTGAAGCTTTCTTT.

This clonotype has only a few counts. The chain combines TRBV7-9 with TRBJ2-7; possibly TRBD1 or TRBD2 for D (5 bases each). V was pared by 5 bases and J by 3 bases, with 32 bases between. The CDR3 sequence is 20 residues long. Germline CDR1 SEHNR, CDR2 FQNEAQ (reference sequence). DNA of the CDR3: TGTGCCAGCAGCATAGACCGGGACCTTAAAGGGACCGACCGCTACTACGAGCAGTACTTC. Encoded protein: CASSIDRDLKGTDRYYEQYF. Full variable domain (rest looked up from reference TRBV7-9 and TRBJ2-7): DTGVSQNPRHKITKRGQNVTFRCDPISEHNRLYWYRQTLGQGPEFLTYFQNEAQLEKSRLLSDRFSAERPKGSFSTLEIQRTEQGDSAMYLCASSIDRDLKGTDRYYEQYFGPGTRLTVT.

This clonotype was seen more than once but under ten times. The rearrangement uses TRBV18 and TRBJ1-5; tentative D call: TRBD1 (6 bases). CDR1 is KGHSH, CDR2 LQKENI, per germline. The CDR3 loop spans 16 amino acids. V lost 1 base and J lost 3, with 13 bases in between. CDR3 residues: CASSPLGGHNNQPQHF. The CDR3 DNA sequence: TGTGCCAGCTCACCACTTGGGGGACACAACAATCAGCCCCAGCATTTT.

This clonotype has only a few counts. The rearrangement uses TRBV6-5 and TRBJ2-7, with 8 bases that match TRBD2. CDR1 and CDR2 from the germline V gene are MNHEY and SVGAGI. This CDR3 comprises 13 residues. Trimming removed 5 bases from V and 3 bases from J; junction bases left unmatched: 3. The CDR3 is CASSSLAGYEQYF. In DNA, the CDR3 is TGTGCCAGCAGTAGTCTAGCGGGCTACGAGCAGTACTTC.

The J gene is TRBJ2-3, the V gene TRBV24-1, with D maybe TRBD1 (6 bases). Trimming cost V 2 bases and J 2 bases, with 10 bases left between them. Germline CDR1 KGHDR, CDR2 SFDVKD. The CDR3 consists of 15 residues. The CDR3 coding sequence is TGTGCCACCAGTGATTCAGGACAGCCCACAGATACGCAGTATTTT. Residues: CATSDSGQPTDTQYF.